The 26 T cell receptor beta chains presented below share a single source sample, sequenced in a study of blood T cell repertoires in COVID-19. Only in-frame clones appear in the TCRdb table, and some are missing; sequencing was by immunoSEQ multiplex PCR. The sample lists fewer than 250,000 clones, roughly nine tenths seen once, with 0.78% in the top ten. The source material was peripheral blood. The receptors derive from a woman in her 70s with acute or convalescent COVID-19.

This chain links TRBV6-2 or TRBV6-3 with TRBJ1-5; 8 bases align to TRBD1. Per germline, CDR1 MNHEY and CDR2 SVGEGT. With V trimmed by 4 bases and J by 4 bases, 12 bases remained unmatched. The CDR3 covers 17 residues. CDR3 nucleotides: TGTGCCAGCAGTTTTACTCCGGGACAGGATTTGAATCAGCCCCAGCATTTT. This sequence encodes CASSFTPGQDLNQPQHF.

The chain recombines TRBV7-6 with TRBJ1-2; D not resolved. CDR1 and CDR2 (germline): SGHVS, FNYEAQ. V was trimmed by 4 bases and J by 9 bases, leaving 6 bases between them. This CDR3 is 10 amino acids long. In nucleotides, the CDR3 is TGTGCCAGCAGCTGGCTCAGCTACACCTTC. Translated: CASSWLSYTF. The full variable domain, with the rest looked up from reference TRBV7-6 and TRBJ1-2, is GAGVSQSPRYKVTKRGQDVALRCDPISGHVSLYWYRQALGQGPEFLTYFNYEAQQDKSGLPNDRFSAERPEGSISTLTIQRTEQRDSAMYRCASSWLSYTFGSGTRLTVV.

The CDR3 DNA reads as TGTGCCAGCAAACCGACAGGGGATCAGCCCCAGCATTTT. Translation: CASKPTGDQPQHF. V usage is TRBV2 and J usage is TRBJ1-5, with 8 positions matching TRBD1. J was trimmed by 5 bases and V by 7 bases; bases with no gene match: 4. This CDR3 region has 13 residues. Germline lookup yields CDR1 SNHLY and CDR2 FYNNEI. The full variable domain, with the rest looked up from reference TRBV2 and TRBJ1-5, is EPEVTQTPSHQVTQMGQEVILRCVPISNHLYFYWYRQILGQKVEFLVSFYNNEISEKSEIFDDQFSVERPDGSNFTLKIRSTKLEDSAMYFCASKPTGDQPQHFGDGTRLSIL.

The chain links TRBV18 to TRBJ2-3; 9 bases match TRBD2. V gave up 5 bases and J gave up 0 bases; unmatched junction bases: 12. From germline, CDR1 is KGHSH and CDR2 LQKENI. The CDR3 consists of 18 residues. In DNA, the CDR3 is TGTGCCAGCTCATCGCTCTCGACTAGCGGAACCAGCACAGATACGCAGTATTTT. Translated: CASSSLSTSGTSTDTQYF.

The rearrangement uses TRBV10-3 and TRBJ2-2, with 10 nucleotides matching TRBD1. Germline V gene sequence: CDR1 ENHRY, CDR2 SYGVKD. V lost 4 bases to trimming and J lost 6 bases; unmatched junction nucleotides: 8. The CDR3 extends over 16 amino acids. The CDR3 region is CAISGGTGEGSGELFF. The CDR3 DNA reads TGTGCCATCAGTGGGGGGACAGGGGAAGGTTCCGGGGAGCTGTTTTTT.

V usage is TRBV18 and J usage is TRBJ2-7, with D maybe TRBD1 (6 bases). V gave up 3 bases and J gave up 2 bases, with 14 bases separating them. Germline assignment: CDR1 KGHSH and CDR2 LQKENI. The CDR3 totals 15 residues. DNA of the CDR3: TGTGCCAGCTCACCTTCGGCAGGGGATACCTACGAGCAGTACTTC. Its protein product is CASSPSAGDTYEQYF.

The chain is built from TRBV5-1 and TRBJ1-2, with D possibly TRBD1 on 6 matching bases. The V and J ends lost 1 base and 7 bases respectively, with 14 bases between them. Germline CDR1 reads SGHRS; CDR2 reads YFSETQ. The CDR3 spans 14 residues. As DNA, the CDR3 is TGCGCCAGCAGCTTGACAGGGACATCGCGTGGCTACACCTTC. The encoded protein is CASSLTGTSRGYTF.

J is TRBJ1-3 and V is TRBV7-8; possible D gene TRBD1, 5 bases. CDR1 and CDR2 from the germline V gene are SGHVS and FQNEAQ. The V and J ends lost 3 bases and 0 bases respectively, with 15 bases between them. The CDR3 runs 17 residues. The chain's CDR3 is CASSLTEPQSSGNTIYF. The CDR3 nucleotides read TGTGCCAGCAGCTTGACAGAACCCCAATCCTCTGGAAACACCATATATTTT. Full variable domain (rest looked up from reference TRBV7-8 and TRBJ1-3): GAGVSQSPRYKVAKRGQDVALRCDPISGHVSLFWYQQALGQGPEFLTYFQNEAQLDKSGLPSDRFFAERPEGSVSTLKIQRTQQEDSAVYLCASSLTEPQSSGNTIYFGEGSWLTVV.

V and J are TRBV19 and TRBJ1-2; maybe TRBD1 (5 bases). This CDR3 is built from 13 residues. V dropped 5 bases and J dropped 6 bases, with 13 bases sitting between them. The germline V gene has CDR1 LNHDA and CDR2 SQIVND (reference sequence). CDR3 sequence (DNA): TGTGCCAGTAGTCTACGGGGGACGGATGGCTACACCTTC. This translates into CASSLRGTDGYTF.

Worth noting for this clone: The identical CDR3 is also encoded by other nucleotide sequences in the sample. The chain couples TRBV5-1 to TRBJ2-3; D remains ambiguous. Trimming cost V 5 bases and J 0 bases, with 4 bases left between them. This CDR3 comprises 12 residues. The germline gives CDR1 SGHRS, CDR2 YFSETQ. The CDR3 loop reads CASSLSTDTQYF. CDR3 DNA: TGCGCCAGCAGTCTTAGCACAGATACGCAGTATTTT.

The rearrangement uses TRBV5-1 and TRBJ1-5; tentatively, D is TRBD1 (6 bases). Looked up from germline, CDR1 is SGHRS and CDR2 is YFSETQ. The CDR3 is 15 amino acids. Trimming pared 0 bases from V and 3 bases from J, leaving 10 bases between. For the CDR3, the DNA is TGCGCCAGCAGCTTGGCAGGGGTCGCCAATCAGCCCCAGCATTTT. Amino acids: CASSLAGVANQPQHF.

V usage is TRBV10-3 and J usage is TRBJ1-3; the D is unclear. The CDR3 extends over 12 amino acids. Trimming shortened V by 7 bases and J by 2 bases, and 6 bases separated the two germline ends. Per the germline V gene, CDR1 is ENHRY and CDR2 is SYGVKD. The CDR3 protein is CAITSAGNTIYF. The DNA of the CDR3 is TGTGCCATCACCTCCGCTGGAAACACCATATATTTT.

This clone was counted a few times. The V gene is TRBV11-2, the J gene TRBJ1-1, with TRBD1 matching 10 bases. Germline-derived CDR1 and CDR2 are SGHAT and FQNNGV. The V segment lost 1 base and the J segment 4 bases; nucleotides outside the gene matches: 3. CDR3 length: 15 residues. CDR3 protein: CASSLGDRGFTEAFF. In DNA, the CDR3 is TGTGCCAGCAGCTTAGGGGACAGGGGATTCACTGAAGCTTTCTTT.

The rearrangement joins TRBV7-2 to TRBJ2-7, with a tentative D call TRBD1 (7 bases). V was pared by 6 bases and J by 9 bases, with 15 bases between. Germline CDR1 is SGHTA and CDR2 is FQGNSA. CDR3 length equals 12 residues. In DNA, the CDR3 is TGTGCCAGCAGTTTTCCAGGGGGGCGGCAGTACTTC. Its translation: CASSFPGGRQYF. Full variable domain (missing parts from reference TRBV7-2 and TRBJ2-7): GAGVSQSPSNKVTEKGKDVELRCDPISGHTALYWYRQSLGQGLEFLIYFQGNSAPDKSGLPSDRFSAERTGGSVSTLTIQRTQQEDSAVYLCASSFPGGRQYFGPGTRLTVT.

The chain recombines TRBV18 with TRBJ2-3, with TRBD1 matching over 7 bases. The CDR3 contains 15 residues. V lost 4 bases, J lost 0 bases, and 4 bases stayed unmatched. The germline CDR1 and CDR2 sequences are KGHSH and LQKENI. The CDR3 DNA follows: TGTGCCAGCTCACAGGGACAGCTGAGCACAGATACGCAGTATTTT. Protein sequence: CASSQGQLSTDTQYF.

The J gene is TRBJ1-1, the V gene TRBV27, with 8 nucleotides matching TRBD1. Germline-derived CDR1 and CDR2 are MNHEY and SMNVEV (reference sequence). This CDR3 comprises 14 residues. Germline trimming cut 2 bases from V and 5 bases from J; bases unmatched to any gene: 4. This CDR3 reads CASSLIGTGTEAFF. The CDR3 bases are TGTGCCAGCAGTTTAATTGGGACAGGAACTGAAGCTTTCTTT.

This rearrangement joins TRBV7-6 to TRBJ2-3; D possibly corresponds to TRBD2 (5 bases). Trimming took off 4 bases at V and 2 bases at J, with 16 bases between the two ends. Germline CDR1 reads SGHVS; CDR2 reads FNYEAQ. The CDR3 runs 16 residues. This chain's CDR3 is CASSSRLRGTTDTQYF. CDR3 sequence (DNA): TGTGCCAGCAGCTCTAGACTCCGGGGAACCACAGATACGCAGTATTTT. Variable domain in full (rest from reference TRBV7-6 and TRBJ2-3): GAGVSQSPRYKVTKRGQDVALRCDPISGHVSLYWYRQALGQGPEFLTYFNYEAQQDKSGLPNDRFSAERPEGSISTLTIQRTEQRDSAMYRCASSSRLRGTTDTQYFGPGTRLTVL.

The J gene is TRBJ1-1, the V gene TRBV5-1; D gene uncertain. The length of the CDR3 is 14 residues. CDR1 SGHRS and CDR2 YFSETQ come from the germline V gene. Trimming left V 1 base short and J 0 bases short, with 7 bases between. The CDR3 DNA reads TGCGCCAGCAGCTTGAGTCACATGAACACTGAAGCTTTCTTT. Its translation: CASSLSHMNTEAFF.

The chain employs TRBV3-1 (or the pseudogene TRBV3-2) and TRBJ1-2; 7 bases match TRBD1. The junction had 4 bases not matched to a gene; V was cut back by 5 bases and J by 4 bases. The CDR3 is 13 residues long. CDR1 is LGHDT, CDR2 YNNKEL, per germline (reference sequence). CDR3 protein: CASSTGQTYGYTF. CDR3 DNA: TGTGCCAGCAGCACGGGACAGACCTATGGCTACACCTTC.

In this sample, this clone turned up once. The J gene is TRBJ1-3, the V gene TRBV5-1; the D gene is possibly TRBD1 (6 bases). V was pared by 3 bases and J by 0 bases, with 10 bases between. Germline CDR1 reads SGHRS; CDR2 reads YFSETQ. This CDR3 is 15 amino acids long. CDR3 residues: CASSSDSLSGNTIYF. The CDR3 DNA reads TGCGCCAGCAGCTCGGACAGCCTCTCTGGAAACACCATATATTTT.

The chain couples TRBV7-2 to TRBJ2-1; perhaps TRBD1 as D (5 bases). Germline loops: CDR1 SGHTA, CDR2 FQGNSA. This CDR3 spans 14 amino acids. The V and J ends lost 5 bases and 7 bases respectively, with 15 bases between them. CDR3 protein: CASSPRVLRNEQFF. CDR3 DNA sequence: TGTGCCAGCAGCCCCAGGGTTCTCAGGAATGAGCAGTTCTTC. The full variable domain, with the rest looked up from reference TRBV7-2 and TRBJ2-1, is GAGVSQSPSNKVTEKGKDVELRCDPISGHTALYWYRQSLGQGLEFLIYFQGNSAPDKSGLPSDRFSAERTGGSVSTLTIQRTQQEDSAVYLCASSPRVLRNEQFFGPGTRLTVL.

The CDR3 is CASTSGGTDTQYF. The CDR3 DNA reads TGTGCCAGTACTAGCGGGGGTACAGATACGCAGTATTTT. The chain uses TRBV6-5 and TRBJ2-3, with 11 bases identical to TRBD2. Germline-derived CDR1 and CDR2 are MNHEY and SVGAGI. This CDR3 has 13 amino acids. Trimming at V came to 9 bases and at J to 3 bases, leaving 2 bases not matched to a gene.

This clone was found once. The chain recombines TRBV19 with TRBJ1-2, with a possible D match to TRBD1 (5 bases). V lost 3 bases and J 4 bases, leaving 12 bases between the germline ends. CDR3 length: 14 residues. The germline gives CDR1 LNHDA, CDR2 SQIVND (reference sequence). CDR3 sequence: CASSIIAGIYGYTF. In DNA, the CDR3 is TGTGCCAGTAGTATCATCGCAGGGATCTATGGCTACACCTTC. Drawing the rest from reference TRBV19 and TRBJ1-2, the complete variable domain is DGGITQSPKYLFRKEGQNVTLSCEQNLNHDAMYWYRQDPGQGLRLIYYSQIVNDFQKGDIAEGYSVSREKKESFPLTVTSAQKNPTAFYLCASSIIAGIYGYTFGSGTRLTVV.

The chain joins TRBV4-2 to TRBJ2-7; tentative D call: TRBD1 (6 bases). Germline V gene data show CDR1 as LGHNA and CDR2 as YNFKEQ. This CDR3 is 14 amino acids long. The V gene lost 0 bases and the J gene lost 2 bases, with 8 bases spanning the gap. This CDR3 reads CASSQDRTAYEQYF. CDR3 coding DNA: TGTGCCAGCAGCCAAGATAGGACAGCCTACGAGCAGTACTTC.

V and J are TRBV5-4 and TRBJ2-3; possibly TRBD2 for D (5 bases). From germline, CDR1 is SGHNT and CDR2 YYREEE (reference sequence). The CDR3 spans 14 residues. The V end was cut by 4 bases, the J end by 6 bases, with 15 bases between. In nucleotides, the CDR3 is TGTGCCAGCAGCCCCCTCGAGGGTACTGATACGCAGTATTTT. Its protein is CASSPLEGTDTQYF.

J is TRBJ2-7 and V is TRBV18; D gene ambiguous. V lost 3 bases to trimming and J lost 3 bases, with 9 bases between them. Germline CDR1 reads KGHSH; CDR2 reads LQKENI. CDR3 length: 13 amino acids. CDR3 in amino acids: CASSPYPFYEQYF. In DNA form, the CDR3 reads TGTGCCAGCTCACCGTATCCTTTCTACGAGCAGTACTTC.